The clone carrying this T cell receptor (beta chain) was found many times. Its antigen remains unknown. The CDR3 has 13 amino acids. The V and J ends lost 5 bases and 5 bases respectively, with 12 bases between them. The germline CDR1 and CDR2 sequences are SGHNT and YENEEA. TCRdb reprocessed the 5' RACE reads via MiXCR and lists one record per CDR3 protein. The sample includes approximately 110,000 distinct CDR3 sequences, 8.4% seen only once; the top ten take about 25%. The data are from a study of T cells after yellow fever vaccination. Overall study findings and caveats: The secondary response peaked faster, at day 5 versus 15, but was weaker. Abundant clonotypes from the bulk population could have been carried over as contaminants into FACS-sorted repertoires.

The chain combines TRBV11-3 with TRBJ2-5; D could derive from TRBD1 or TRBD2 (5 bases each). The sample consisted of CD8+ T cells sorted from PBMCs, taken 45 days after the yellow fever booster vaccination. This receptor was obtained from a young man who received the YFV17D yellow fever vaccine. The CDR3 DNA is TGTGCCAGCAGCCATGGGACGGAGGAGACCCAGTACTTC. Amino acids: CASSHGTEETQYF.